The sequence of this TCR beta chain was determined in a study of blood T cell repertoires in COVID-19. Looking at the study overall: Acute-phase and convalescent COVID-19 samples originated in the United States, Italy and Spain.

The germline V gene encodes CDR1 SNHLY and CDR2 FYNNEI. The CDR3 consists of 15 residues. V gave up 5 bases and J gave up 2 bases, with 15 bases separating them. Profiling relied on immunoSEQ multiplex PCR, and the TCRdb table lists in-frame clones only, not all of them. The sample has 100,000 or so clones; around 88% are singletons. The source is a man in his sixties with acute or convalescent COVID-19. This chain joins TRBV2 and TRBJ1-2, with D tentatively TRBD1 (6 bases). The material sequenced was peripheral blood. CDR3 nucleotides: TGTGCCAGCAGTAATCCAGGGGTGCTGAACTATGGCTACACCTTC. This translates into CASSNPGVLNYGYTF. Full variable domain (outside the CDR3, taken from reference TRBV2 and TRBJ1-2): EPEVTQTPSHQVTQMGQEVILRCVPISNHLYFYWYRQILGQKVEFLVSFYNNEISEKSEIFDDQFSVERPDGSNFTLKIRSTKLEDSAMYFCASSNPGVLNYGYTFGSGTRLTVV.